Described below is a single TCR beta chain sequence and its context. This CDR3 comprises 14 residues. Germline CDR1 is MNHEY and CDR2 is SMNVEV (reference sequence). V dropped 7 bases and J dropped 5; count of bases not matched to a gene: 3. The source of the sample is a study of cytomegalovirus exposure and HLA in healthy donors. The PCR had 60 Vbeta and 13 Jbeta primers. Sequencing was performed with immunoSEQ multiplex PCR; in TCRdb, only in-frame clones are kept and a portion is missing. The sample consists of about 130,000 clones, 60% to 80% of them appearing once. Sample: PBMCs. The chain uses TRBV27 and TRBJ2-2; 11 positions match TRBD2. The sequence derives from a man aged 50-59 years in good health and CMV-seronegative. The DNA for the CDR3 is TGTGCCAGCAAGACTAGCGGGGTTACCGGGGAGCTGTTTTTT. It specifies CASKTSGVTGELFF.